This T cell receptor beta chain derives from a study of Ad26.COV2.S vaccination and SARS-CoV-2 variants. Data came from immunoSEQ multiplex PCR; TCRdb stores just in-frame clones and leaves some out. The sample consists of 300,000 to 500,000 clones, 88% of them appearing once. Treatment meaning: about 20 received Ad26.COV2.S at low or high dose, single or two shots; 5 received placebo; per-sample allocation not given. Day 63 following the first vaccine or placebo injection was when the samples were taken. The ends lost 8 bases at V and 1 base at J; junction bases unmatched: 8. The germline V gene has CDR1 SNHLY and CDR2 FYNNEI. The CDR3 loop spans 15 amino acids.

This chain uses TRBV2 with TRBJ2-5, with TRBD2 matching 9 bases. This TCR derives from a person aged 18-65 years who received the Ad26.COV2.S COVID-19 vaccine or a placebo. The sample in question was peripheral blood, obtained in a trial of Ad26.COV2.S vaccine versus placebo. CDR3 in amino acids: CASEGTSTSQETQYF. The DNA for the CDR3 is TGTGCCAGCGAAGGGACTAGCACATCCCAAGAGACCCAGTACTTC. The whole variable domain, remainder taken from reference TRBV2 and TRBJ2-5, is EPEVTQTPSHQVTQMGQEVILRCVPISNHLYFYWYRQILGQKVEFLVSFYNNEISEKSEIFDDQFSVERPDGSNFTLKIRSTKLEDSAMYFCASEGTSTSQETQYFGPGTRLLVL.